Sequencing of this T cell receptor (beta chain) was carried out in a study of cytomegalovirus exposure and HLA in healthy donors. Notes on the study in general: In a later analysis, TCR beta V- and J-gene trimming showed a link to a missense DCLRE1C variant.

This clone was seen a few times. Its antigen is unidentified. Researchers ran the PCR with 60 Vbeta and 13 Jbeta primers. Data came from immunoSEQ multiplex PCR; TCRdb stores just in-frame clones and leaves some out. Here the sample spans about 170,000 clones, around 68% being singletons. The CDR3 extends over 15 amino acids. Germline V CDR1 and CDR2: SEHNR, FQNEAQ (reference sequence). V shed 5 bases, J shed 6 bases, and the junction held 12 bases outside the gene matches. This clonotype was obtained from a middle-aged man in good health and CMV-seronegative. This chain joins TRBV7-9 and TRBJ2-7, with 8 positions matching TRBD1. The sample taken for sequencing was PBMCs. CDR3 residues: CASSTGQVIVREQYF. Here the CDR3 DNA reads TGTGCCAGCAGCACGGGACAGGTAATTGTGCGCGAGCAGTACTTC.